The 20 T cell receptor beta chains presented below share a single source sample, sequenced in a study of T cells in tumors after PD-1 blockade. Profiled with immunoSEQ multiplex PCR; TCRdb holds only in-frame clones, not every one. The data contain around 50,000 clones, 75% to 85% of them seen just once; the ten biggest clones take up 15% to 20%. Source: PBMCs, taken before anti-PD-1 treatment. Source of these receptors: a human donor with basal cell carcinoma.

The rearrangement uses TRBV27 and TRBJ1-5, with D unresolved. V was clipped by 5 bases and J by 4 bases, with 12 bases between them. This CDR3 spans 14 amino acids. Germline values: CDR1 MNHEY, CDR2 SMNVEV (reference sequence). CDR3: CASSHGLINQPQHF. The CDR3 DNA reads TGTGCCAGCAGTCATGGACTGATTAATCAGCCCCAGCATTTT.

V is TRBV11-3 and J is TRBJ2-3; D might be TRBD2 (6 bases). The V end lost 2 bases, the J end lost 2 bases, and 8 bases lay between the germline ends. This CDR3 contains 14 residues. The germline gives CDR1 SGHNT, CDR2 YENEEA. CDR3 in DNA: TGTGCCAGCAGCTTACGGGGGACCACAGATACGCAGTATTTT. It yields the protein CASSLRGTTDTQYF.

V and J are TRBV5-1 and TRBJ2-1, with D maybe TRBD2 (6 bases). Per germline, CDR1 SGHRS and CDR2 YFSETQ. This CDR3 spans 15 amino acids. V lost 0 bases and J lost 7, with 14 bases in between. This CDR3 is CASSLVGGIGNEQFF. CDR3 coding DNA: TGCGCCAGCAGCTTGGTTGGGGGGATCGGGAATGAGCAGTTCTTC.

The rearrangement uses TRBV29-1 and TRBJ1-1; 8 bases align to TRBD1. The CDR3 covers 12 residues. In germline, CDR1 is SQVTM, CDR2 ANQGSEA. V shed 6 bases and J 7 bases; nucleotides not matched to a gene: 7. In DNA, the CDR3 is TGCAGCGTCGGACAGGGTAAAGTTGAAGCTTTCTTT. Protein: CSVGQGKVEAFF.

The rearrangement uses TRBV29-1 and TRBJ1-3; the match to TRBD1 covers 9 bases. Germline V lookup: CDR1 SQVTM, CDR2 ANQGSEA. V lost 4 bases and J lost 4; bases outside the gene matches: 5. The CDR3 loop spans 14 amino acids. The CDR3: CSVGGQGEGNTIYF. The DNA for the CDR3 is TGCAGCGTTGGGGGACAGGGTGAGGGAAACACCATATATTTT.

This clone was observed once. V and J are TRBV29-1 and TRBJ2-4; TRBD1 agrees at 10 bases. Germline trimming cut 0 bases from V and 8 bases from J; bases unmatched to any gene: 7. The CDR3 runs 15 residues. CDR1 is SQVTM, CDR2 ANQGSEA, per germline. As DNA, the CDR3 is TGCAGCGTTGAAGATCCTCTCGGGACAGGGGACATTCAGTACTTC. Translated, it gives CSVEDPLGTGDIQYF.

This chain uses TRBV6-5 with TRBJ2-2; tentative D call: TRBD1 (6 bases). The CDR3 has 15 amino acids. V gave up 7 bases and J gave up 4 bases, with 16 bases separating them. CDR1 MNHEY and CDR2 SVGAGI come from the germline V gene. CDR3 nucleotides: TGTGCCAGCACCATCATACAGGGTAGCACCGGGGAGCTGTTTTTT. Its translation: CASTIIQGSTGELFF.

The rearrangement uses TRBV19 and TRBJ2-1; TRBD2 matches at 9 bases. The CDR3 is 16 amino acids. J lost 8 bases, V lost 6 bases, and 14 bases had no gene match. Germline values: CDR1 LNHDA, CDR2 SQIVND (reference sequence). The CDR3 DNA reads as TGTGCCAGTAGCCGTAATCCGGGACTAGCCTTCGATGAGCAGTTCTTC. It encodes CASSRNPGLAFDEQFF.

This clone was seen a single time. The conserved phenylalanine or tryptophan normally closing the CDR3 is absent here, so this likely arose from a read error. No DNA is shown, since the ends of the CDR3 on it are uncertain; the CDR3 is the one TCRdb lists. The V and J genes are TRBV29-1 and TRBJ2-7; the table calls TRBD1, which could not be checked here. The CDR3 is 12 residues long, counting both termini. Germline CDR1 SQVTM, CDR2 ANQGSEA. The CDR3 is CSVPLTGPKVSR.

This chain joins TRBV5-1 and TRBJ1-2; the D gene is possibly TRBD1 (6 bases). V was clipped by 4 bases and J by 0 bases, with 19 bases between them. CDR1 is SGHRS, CDR2 YFSETQ, per germline. This CDR3 region has 17 residues. The CDR3 DNA follows: TGCGCCAGCAGCGTTACCGGGACACAGTTAGCTAACTATGGCTACACCTTC. Protein: CASSVTGTQLANYGYTF.

CDR3: CASSLKDSDPTDTQYF. The CDR3 DNA is TGTGCCAGCAGCCTTAAGGACTCAGACCCCACAGATACGCAGTATTTT. V usage is TRBV3-1 (or the pseudogene TRBV3-2) and J usage is TRBJ2-3; perhaps TRBD2 as D (5 bases). Germline CDR1 and CDR2: LGHDT and YNNKEL (reference sequence). Trimming took 4 bases from V and 2 from J, leaving 16 bases between them. The CDR3 has 16 amino acids.

This clone was detected only once. The chain is built from TRBV29-1 and TRBJ1-2; 7 bases fit TRBD1. This CDR3 is built from 10 residues. Germline values: CDR1 SQVTM, CDR2 ANQGSEA. The J segment lost 12 bases and the V segment lost 5 bases, leaving 6 bases of the junction unmatched. The CDR3 spells CSVFGQAHTF. CDR3 sequence (DNA): TGCAGCGTTTTCGGACAGGCACACACCTTC. The complete variable domain, with remaining parts taken from reference TRBV29-1 and TRBJ1-2, reads SAVISQKPSRDICQRGTSLTIQCQVDSQVTMMFWYRQQPGQSLTLIATANQGSEATYESGFVIDKFPISRPNLTFSTLTVSNMSPEDSSIYLCSVFGQAHTFGSGTRLTVV.

The J gene is TRBJ2-7, the V gene TRBV7-3; 8 positions match TRBD2. CDR1 and CDR2 (germline): SGHTA, FQGTGA. With 0 bases clipped from V and 6 bases from J, the junction kept 7 bases outside the gene matches. The CDR3 length is 15 residues. The CDR3 region is CASSLTAGGAPEQYF. The CDR3 region has the DNA TGTGCCAGCAGCTTAACCGCCGGGGGGGCCCCCGAGCAGTACTTC.

In DNA form, the CDR3 reads TGTGCCAGCAGCCAAGACATCTACGAGCAGTACTTC. Protein sequence: CASSQDIYEQYF. The gene calls are TRBV5-6 and TRBJ2-7; D unresolved. V was pared by 4 bases and J by 3 bases, with 8 bases between. This CDR3 has 12 amino acids. Germline-derived CDR1 and CDR2 are SGHDT and YYEEEE.

CDR3 DNA sequence: TGTGCCAGCAGCCAACTCGAACGGCAGGCCCTTGAAGGCTACACCTTC. It yields the protein CASSQLERQALEGYTF. The V gene is TRBV3-1 (or the pseudogene TRBV3-2), the J gene TRBJ1-2; D is unresolved. CDR1 and CDR2 from the germline V gene are LGHDT and YNNKEL (reference sequence). This CDR3 has 16 residues. V lost 2 bases and J lost 8, with 21 bases in between.

V and J are TRBV2 and TRBJ2-5, with 12 bases identical to TRBD2. With V trimmed by 4 bases and J by 2 bases, 8 bases remained unmatched. The CDR3 runs to 17 residues. The germline V gene encodes CDR1 SNHLY and CDR2 FYNNEI. The DNA of the CDR3 is TGTGCCAGCAGTGTCCCGACTAGCGGGGGCTTTCAAGAGACCCAGTACTTC. Protein sequence: CASSVPTSGGFQETQYF. Full variable domain (missing parts from reference TRBV2 and TRBJ2-5): EPEVTQTPSHQVTQMGQEVILRCVPISNHLYFYWYRQILGQKVEFLVSFYNNEISEKSEIFDDQFSVERPDGSNFTLKIRSTKLEDSAMYFCASSVPTSGGFQETQYFGPGTRLLVL.

This clone is medium-sized by share. The V gene is TRBV2, the J gene TRBJ1-1, with 10 bases lining up with TRBD1. Trimming at V came to 6 bases and at J to 5 bases, leaving 9 bases not matched to a gene. The germline CDR1 and CDR2 sequences are SNHLY and FYNNEI. CDR3 length: 15 amino acids. The CDR3 DNA sequence: TGTGCCAGCAGCCTAGAGGGACAGGGGACGACTGAAGCTTTCTTT. Encoded protein: CASSLEGQGTTEAFF.

The chain couples TRBV7-2 to TRBJ1-5, with unresolved D. Trimming removed 2 bases at V and 9 bases at J, with 14 bases between. This CDR3 spans 14 amino acids. Per germline, CDR1 SGHTA and CDR2 FQGNSA. CDR3 nucleotide sequence: TGTGCCAGCAGCTTAAGGGAGAATCTAGGGCCCCAGCATTTT. Translation: CASSLRENLGPQHF.

This sequence joins TRBV28 and TRBJ2-1; 10 bases map to TRBD2. The CDR3 is 14 amino acids. CDR1 MDHEN and CDR2 SYDVKM come from the germline V gene. V lost 3 bases, J lost 6 bases, and 2 bases stayed unmatched. The CDR3 DNA sequence: TGTGCCAGCAGTTTTTGGACTAGCGGCAATGAGCAGTTCTTC. Its translation: CASSFWTSGNEQFF.

The rearrangement links TRBV2 to TRBJ1-1, with 7 bases aligning to TRBD1. Trimming at V came to 6 bases and at J to 2 bases, leaving 3 bases not matched to a gene. Germline assignment: CDR1 SNHLY and CDR2 FYNNEI. CDR3 length: 13 residues. CDR3 in amino acids: CASRRDSNTEAFF. CDR3 DNA: TGTGCCAGCAGGAGGGACAGCAACACTGAAGCTTTCTTT.